This T cell receptor beta chain was captured in a study of cytomegalovirus exposure and HLA in healthy donors. Broader study findings: Most sequenced TCRs were rare (though some public TCRs occurred in many donors). According to the study, some 160 TCR beta chains were cytomegalovirus-associated. TCR beta V segments were, for the most part, productive about 87% or about 30% of the time in an earlier analysis.

The study ran its PCR with 60 Vbeta and 13 Jbeta primers. Original handling: Approximately 80 million unique TCR beta chains, roughly 11 million of them shared, were counted by a later analysis. Libraries were prepared by immunoSEQ multiplex PCR; TCRdb keeps only in-frame clonotypes and omits some of them. The DNA was the basis for D and trimming; V, J and clone size are from that table. The table has around 130,000 clones, about 74% seen once. The trim removed 4 bases at V and 8 bases at J, leaving 9 bases unmatched. Germline lookup yields CDR1 SGDLS and CDR2 YYNGEE. The CDR3 is made up of 14 amino acids. As for this clone: Antigen specificity is unknown.

The receptor's source is a woman between 50 and 59 years old in good health and CMV-seropositive. Sequencing used PBMCs. This rearrangement joins TRBV9 to TRBJ1-1; 9 positions match TRBD1. The CDR3 region has the DNA TGTGCCAGCAGCCCCCGGACAGGGGATGCCGAAGCTTTCTTT. Protein: CASSPRTGDAEAFF.